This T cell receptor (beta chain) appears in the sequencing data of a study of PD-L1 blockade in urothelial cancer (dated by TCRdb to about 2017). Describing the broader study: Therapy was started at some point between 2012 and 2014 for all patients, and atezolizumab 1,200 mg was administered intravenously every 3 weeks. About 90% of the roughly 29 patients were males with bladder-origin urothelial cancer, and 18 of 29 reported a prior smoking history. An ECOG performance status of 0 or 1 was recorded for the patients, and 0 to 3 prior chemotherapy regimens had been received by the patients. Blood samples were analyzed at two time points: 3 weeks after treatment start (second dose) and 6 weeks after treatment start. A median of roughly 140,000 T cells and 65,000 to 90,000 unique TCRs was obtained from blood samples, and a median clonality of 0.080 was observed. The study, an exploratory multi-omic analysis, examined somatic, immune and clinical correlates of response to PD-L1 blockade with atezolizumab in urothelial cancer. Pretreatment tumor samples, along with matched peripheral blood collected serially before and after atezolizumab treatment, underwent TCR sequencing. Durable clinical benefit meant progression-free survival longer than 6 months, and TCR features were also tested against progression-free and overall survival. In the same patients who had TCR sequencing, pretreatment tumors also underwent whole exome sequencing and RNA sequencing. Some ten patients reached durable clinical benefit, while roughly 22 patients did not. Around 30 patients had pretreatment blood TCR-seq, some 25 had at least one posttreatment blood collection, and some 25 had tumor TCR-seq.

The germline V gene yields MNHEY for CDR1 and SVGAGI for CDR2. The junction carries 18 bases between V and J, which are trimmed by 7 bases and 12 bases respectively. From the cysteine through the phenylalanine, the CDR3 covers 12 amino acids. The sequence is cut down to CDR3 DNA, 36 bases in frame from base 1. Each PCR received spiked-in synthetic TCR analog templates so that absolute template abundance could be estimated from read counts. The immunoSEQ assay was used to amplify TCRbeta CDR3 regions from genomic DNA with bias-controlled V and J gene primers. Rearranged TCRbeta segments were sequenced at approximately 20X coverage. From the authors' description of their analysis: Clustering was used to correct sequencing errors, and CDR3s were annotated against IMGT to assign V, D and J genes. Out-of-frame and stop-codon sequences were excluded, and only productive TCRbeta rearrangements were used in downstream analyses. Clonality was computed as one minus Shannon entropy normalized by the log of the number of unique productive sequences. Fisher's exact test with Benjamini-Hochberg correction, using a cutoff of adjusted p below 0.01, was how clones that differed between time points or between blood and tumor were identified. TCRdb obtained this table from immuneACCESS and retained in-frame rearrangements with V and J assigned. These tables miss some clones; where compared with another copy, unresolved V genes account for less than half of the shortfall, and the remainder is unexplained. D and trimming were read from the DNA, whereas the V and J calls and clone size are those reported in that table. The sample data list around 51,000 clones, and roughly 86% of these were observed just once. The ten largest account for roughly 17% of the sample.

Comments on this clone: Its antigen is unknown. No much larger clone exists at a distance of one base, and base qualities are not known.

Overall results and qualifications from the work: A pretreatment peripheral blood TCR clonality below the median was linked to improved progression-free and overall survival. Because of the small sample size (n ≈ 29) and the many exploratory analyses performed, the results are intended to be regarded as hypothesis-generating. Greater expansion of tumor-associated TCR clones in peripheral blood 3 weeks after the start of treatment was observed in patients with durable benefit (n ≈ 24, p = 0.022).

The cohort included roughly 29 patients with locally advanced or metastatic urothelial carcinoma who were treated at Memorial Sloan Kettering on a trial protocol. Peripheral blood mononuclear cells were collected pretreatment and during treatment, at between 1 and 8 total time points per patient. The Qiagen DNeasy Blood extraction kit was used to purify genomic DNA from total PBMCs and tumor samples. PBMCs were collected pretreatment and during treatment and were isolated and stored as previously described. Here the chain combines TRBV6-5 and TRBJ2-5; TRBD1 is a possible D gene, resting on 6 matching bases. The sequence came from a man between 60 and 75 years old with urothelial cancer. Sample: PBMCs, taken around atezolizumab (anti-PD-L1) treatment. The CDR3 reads CASNQGGGLEYF. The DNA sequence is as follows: TGTGCCAGCAACCAAGGGGGTGGCCTCGAGTACTTC.